This T cell receptor (beta chain) was documented in a study of blood T cell repertoires in COVID-19. Study background: There were acute and convalescent COVID-19 samples, and they came from the United States, Italy and Spain. In each case, the material was cDNA or gDNA derived from T cells, B-cell-depleted T cells, or PBMCs.

In the source study's methods: For nucleated cells, counts were estimated from reference gene primer amplification. Only in-frame clones appear in the TCRdb table, and some are missing; sequencing was by immunoSEQ multiplex PCR. V, J and clone size reflect that table, while D and trimming were determined from the DNA. The sample yields about 240,000 clones, about 84% seen once. The CDR3 contains 16 residues. Germline V gene data show CDR1 as MNHEY and CDR2 as SVGEGT. V shed 6 bases, J shed 3 bases, and the junction held 11 bases outside the gene matches. The sequence was collected from a man older than 75 with acute or convalescent COVID-19. The chain has TRBV6-2 or TRBV6-3 and TRBJ2-7; 10 bases line up with TRBD1. Sequenced input: peripheral blood. The CDR3 sequence: CASRPSSRTGGYEQYF. Here the CDR3 DNA reads TGTGCCAGCAGGCCTTCGTCCAGGACAGGGGGCTACGAGCAGTACTTC.